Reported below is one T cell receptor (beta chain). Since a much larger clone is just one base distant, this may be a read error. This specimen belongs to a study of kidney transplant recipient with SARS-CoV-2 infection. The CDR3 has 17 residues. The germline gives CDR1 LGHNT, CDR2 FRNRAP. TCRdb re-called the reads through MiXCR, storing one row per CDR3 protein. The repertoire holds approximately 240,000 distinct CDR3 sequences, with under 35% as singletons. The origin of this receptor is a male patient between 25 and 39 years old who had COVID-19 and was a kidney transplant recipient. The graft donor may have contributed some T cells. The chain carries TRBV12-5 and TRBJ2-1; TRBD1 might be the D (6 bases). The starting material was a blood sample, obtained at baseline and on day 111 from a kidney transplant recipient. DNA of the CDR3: TGTGCTAGTGGTTTGGCTAAGGACAGAAGCTCCTACAATGAGCAGCTCTTC. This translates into CASGLAKDRSSYNEQLF.